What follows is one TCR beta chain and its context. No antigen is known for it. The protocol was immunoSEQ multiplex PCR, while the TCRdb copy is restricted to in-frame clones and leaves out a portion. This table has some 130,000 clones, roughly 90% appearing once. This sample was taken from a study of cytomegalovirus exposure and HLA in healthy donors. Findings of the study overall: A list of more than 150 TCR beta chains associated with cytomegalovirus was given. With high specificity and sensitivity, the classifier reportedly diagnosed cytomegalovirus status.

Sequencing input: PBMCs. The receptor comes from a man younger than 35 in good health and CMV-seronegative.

The CDR3 region is CASSFHYEQYF. CDR3 nucleotides: TGTGCCAGCAGTTTCCACTACGAGCAGTACTTC. The chain couples TRBV6-6 to TRBJ2-7; D is unclear. V gave up 4 bases and J gave up 3 bases, with 4 bases separating them. This CDR3 is 11 amino acids long. Germline loops: CDR1 MNHNY, CDR2 SVGAGI (reference sequence).